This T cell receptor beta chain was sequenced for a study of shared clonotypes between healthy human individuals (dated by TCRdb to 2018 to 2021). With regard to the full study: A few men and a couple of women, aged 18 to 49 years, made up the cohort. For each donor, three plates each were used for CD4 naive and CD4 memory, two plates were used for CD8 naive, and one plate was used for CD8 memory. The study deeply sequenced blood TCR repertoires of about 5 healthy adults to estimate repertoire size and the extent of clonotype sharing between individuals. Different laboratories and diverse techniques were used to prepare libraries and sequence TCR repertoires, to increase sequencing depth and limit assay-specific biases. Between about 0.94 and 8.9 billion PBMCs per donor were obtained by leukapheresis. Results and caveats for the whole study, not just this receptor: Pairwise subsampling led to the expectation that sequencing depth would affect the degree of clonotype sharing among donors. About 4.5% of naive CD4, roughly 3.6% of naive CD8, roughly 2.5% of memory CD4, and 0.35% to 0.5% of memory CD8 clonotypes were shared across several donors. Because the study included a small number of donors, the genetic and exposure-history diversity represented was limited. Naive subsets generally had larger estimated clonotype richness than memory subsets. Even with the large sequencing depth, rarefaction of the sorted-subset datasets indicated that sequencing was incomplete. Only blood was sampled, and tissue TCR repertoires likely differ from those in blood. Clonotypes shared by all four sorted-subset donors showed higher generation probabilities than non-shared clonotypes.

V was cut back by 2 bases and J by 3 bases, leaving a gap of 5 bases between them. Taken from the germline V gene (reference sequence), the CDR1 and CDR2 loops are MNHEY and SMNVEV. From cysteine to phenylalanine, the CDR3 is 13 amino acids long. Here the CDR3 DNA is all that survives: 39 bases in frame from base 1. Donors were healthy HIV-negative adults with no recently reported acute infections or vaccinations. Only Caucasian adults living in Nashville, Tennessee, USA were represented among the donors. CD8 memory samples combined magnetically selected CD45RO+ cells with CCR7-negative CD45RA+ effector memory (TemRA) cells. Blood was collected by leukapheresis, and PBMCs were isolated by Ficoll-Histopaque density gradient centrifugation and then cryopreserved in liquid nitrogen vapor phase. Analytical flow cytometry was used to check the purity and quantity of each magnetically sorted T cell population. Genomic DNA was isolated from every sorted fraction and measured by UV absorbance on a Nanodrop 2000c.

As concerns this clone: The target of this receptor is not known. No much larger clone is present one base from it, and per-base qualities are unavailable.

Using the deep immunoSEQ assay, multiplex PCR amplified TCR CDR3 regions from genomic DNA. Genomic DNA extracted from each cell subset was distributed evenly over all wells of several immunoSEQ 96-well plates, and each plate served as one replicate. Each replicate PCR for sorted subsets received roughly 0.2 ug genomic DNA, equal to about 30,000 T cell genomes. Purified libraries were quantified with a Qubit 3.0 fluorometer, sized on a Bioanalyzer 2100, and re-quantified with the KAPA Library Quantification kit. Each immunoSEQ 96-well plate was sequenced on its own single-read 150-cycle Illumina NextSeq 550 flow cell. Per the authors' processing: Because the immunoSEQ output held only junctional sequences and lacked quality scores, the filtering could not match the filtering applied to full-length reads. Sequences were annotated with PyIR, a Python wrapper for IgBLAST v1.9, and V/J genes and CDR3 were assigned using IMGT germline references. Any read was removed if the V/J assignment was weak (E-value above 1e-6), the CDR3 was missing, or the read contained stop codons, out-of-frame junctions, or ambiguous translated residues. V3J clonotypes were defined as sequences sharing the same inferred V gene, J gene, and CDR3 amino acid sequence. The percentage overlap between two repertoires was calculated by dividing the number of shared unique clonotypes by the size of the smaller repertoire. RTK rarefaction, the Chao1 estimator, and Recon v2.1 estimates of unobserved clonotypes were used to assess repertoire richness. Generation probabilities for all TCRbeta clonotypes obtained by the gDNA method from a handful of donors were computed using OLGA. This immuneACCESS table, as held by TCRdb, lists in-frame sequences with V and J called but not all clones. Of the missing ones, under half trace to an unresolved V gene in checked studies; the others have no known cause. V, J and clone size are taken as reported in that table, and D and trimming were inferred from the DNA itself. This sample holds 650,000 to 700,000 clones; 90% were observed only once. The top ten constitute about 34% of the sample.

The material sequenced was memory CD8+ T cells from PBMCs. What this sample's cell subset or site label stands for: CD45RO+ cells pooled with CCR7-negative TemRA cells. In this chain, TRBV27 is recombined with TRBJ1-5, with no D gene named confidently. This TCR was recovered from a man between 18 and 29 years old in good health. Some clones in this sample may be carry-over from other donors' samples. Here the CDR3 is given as CASSLTLNQPQHF. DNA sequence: TGTGCCAGCAGTTTAACGCTCAATCAGCCCCAGCATTTT.